This record covers a single T cell receptor beta chain. V gave up 1 base and J gave up 3 bases, with 20 bases separating them. CDR1 and CDR2 from the germline V gene are SGHRS and YFSETQ. This CDR3 has 17 residues. This entry comes from a study of PD-L1 blockade in urothelial cancer. Turning to the study itself: Patients had undergone 0 to 3 prior chemotherapy regimens. Timepoints chosen for blood analysis were 3 weeks (second dose) and 6 weeks after treatment start. Counts from blood samples showed a median of about 150,000 T cells.

Libraries were prepared by immunoSEQ multiplex PCR; TCRdb keeps only in-frame clonotypes and omits some of them. The sample holds about 81,000 clones, more than 85% seen once. Sample numbers ranged from 1 to 8 per patient, encompassing pretreatment and on-treatment collections. The sample was PBMCs, taken around atezolizumab (anti-PD-L1) treatment. The gene calls are TRBV5-1 and TRBJ2-7, with a weak D call TRBD1 (5 bases). The TCR originated in a man aged 60-69 years with urothelial cancer. The CDR3 DNA reads TGCGCCAGCAGCTTGAGCCGACGAATTAGGGGTTACTACGAGCAGTACTTC. Its protein product is CASSLSRRIRGYYEQYF.